Described below is a single TCR beta chain sequence and its context. No antigen is known for it. The data were taken from a study of vaccination effects on CD4 cells after COVID-19. General study points: Late after vaccination, infection- and vaccine-induced clones showed marked clonal contraction. Few convalescent patients and no early post-infection timepoints were included in the study.

The CDR3 length is 17 residues. Deletions cut 2 bases from V and 0 bases from J, with 11 bases between. The germline V gene encodes CDR1 LGHDT and CDR2 YNNKEL (reference sequence). At the end of over 8 days of culture, CD4+ T cells were isolated. Produced via immunoSEQ multiplex PCR; TCRdb's table is partial and in-frame only. Of tens of thousands of clones in the sample, 72% were seen once. The rearrangement uses TRBV3-1 (or the pseudogene TRBV3-2) and TRBJ2-6, with D possibly TRBD2 on 5 matching bases. This material consisted of CD4+ T cells from PBMCs cultured without peptide, taken before COVID-19 vaccination. The TCR was taken from a human donor who had a prior SARS-CoV-2 infection. CDR3 sequence: CASSQLTGTSGANVLTF. The CDR3 nucleotides read TGTGCCAGCAGCCAACTGACGGGAACCTCTGGGGCCAACGTCCTGACTTTC.